Listed below are T cell receptor beta chains from one sample, sequenced in a study of identical twins. MiXCR was run by TCRdb on the 5' RACE reads, yielding one entry per CDR3 protein. The sample yields 600,000 to 700,000 distinct CDR3 sequences, 21% seen once. The data were also submitted as part of a second study, on T cells expressing NK-cell markers.

What was sequenced was PBMCs. These receptors all come from a young woman in good health. CDR3s include the opening cysteine and the closing phenylalanine or tryptophan. Each record gives: clone size, V gene, D gene, J gene, CDR3 DNA, CDR3 protein. D genes are given only for firm matches. The size field is filled for only some rows; it gives once, few, many or a size class.

NA,TRBV5-8,TRBD2,TRBJ2-3,TGTGCCAGCAGAAGCGGGATGTCAGATACGCAGTATTTT,CASRSGMSDTQYF
NA,TRBV10-3,NA,TRBJ2-7,TGTGCCATCATGGGGCAGAGCTCCTACGAGCAGTACTTC,CAIMGQSSYEQYF
NA,TRBV20-1,TRBD1,TRBJ1-5,TGCAGTGGCCGGGGACAGGGGAATCAGCCCCAGCATTTT,CSGRGQGNQPQHF
NA,TRBV14,NA,TRBJ2-1,TGTGCCAGCAGCCACCTTTCTCGGGATGAGCAGTTCTTC,CASSHLSRDEQFF
NA,TRBV9,NA,TRBJ1-2,TGTGCCAGCAGCCAGGACTGGGGAGCTAACTATGGCTACACCTTC,CASSQDWGANYGYTF
few,TRBV6-1,TRBD2,TRBJ2-3,TGTGCCAGCAGGCAGAGGGAGGGCCAGTCGACGCAGTATTTT,CASRQREGQSTQYF
NA,TRBV5-6,TRBD1,TRBJ2-3,TGTGCCAGCAGCCTACTAGGGACAGAGGGTGAGGATACGCAGTATTTT,CASSLLGTEGEDTQYF
NA,TRBV5-1,NA,TRBJ2-4,TGCGCCAGCAGCTTGGGTGGAAAGAACATTCAGTACTTC,CASSLGGKNIQYF
many,TRBV7-2,NA,TRBJ1-1,TGTGCCAGCAGCTTAGATCGGGGGAAGGCTTTCTTT,CASSLDRGKAFF
few,TRBV29-1,TRBD1,TRBJ1-2,TGCAGCGCCCTACCGACAGGGGTCTATGGCTACACCTTC,CSALPTGVYGYTF
many,TRBV5-1,NA,TRBJ1-3,TGCGCCAGCAGCCCACGGTGGAGCTCTGGAAACACCATATATTTT,CASSPRWSSGNTIYF
NA,TRBV20-1,NA,TRBJ2-3,TGCAGTGCCCCCGTTCGGCGAGACATATACACAGATACGCAGTATTTT,CSAPVRRDIYTDTQYF
NA,TRBV7-2,NA,TRBJ2-2,TGTGCCAGCAGCTTAACGCAGGAGCTGTTTTTT,CASSLTQELFF
NA,TRBV25-1,NA,TRBJ2-1,TGTGCCAGCAGCGCGGTCGGTGGGGGGCTCTACAATGAGCAGTTCTTC,CASSAVGGGLYNEQFF
many,TRBV27,NA,TRBJ1-2,TGTGCCAGCAGTCCCCAGTGGGGGGCTAGAACTCGGGGCTACACCTTC,CASSPQWGARTRGYTF
once,TRBV28,NA,TRBJ2-6,TGTGCCAGCAGTTTTGGGGGGCCTGGGGCCAACGTCCTGACTTTC,CASSFGGPGANVLTF
NA,TRBV5-1,TRBD1,TRBJ2-1,TGCGCCAGCAGCTTGGGACAGGGTGTCCCCAATGAGCAGTTCTTC,CASSLGQGVPNEQFF
few,TRBV20-1,TRBD1,TRBJ2-2,TGCAGTGCTAGACCCAGACAGGGAAGCACCGGGGAGCTGTTTTTT,CSARPRQGSTGELFF
NA,TRBV6-1,NA,TRBJ2-1,TGTGCCAGCAGACCCGGATTGCGCCTGGGCAGAAATGAGCAGTTCTTC,CASRPGLRLGRNEQFF
few,TRBV12-3/TRBV12-4,NA,TRBJ2-2,TGTGCCAGCACCCGTGGGTCGGGCACCGGGGAGCTGTTTTTT,CASTRGSGTGELFF
many,TRBV20-1,NA,TRBJ1-2,TGCAGTGCCAGAGGGCAGATCTATGGCTACACCTTC,CSARGQIYGYTF
few,TRBV6-2/TRBV6-3,TRBD1,TRBJ2-1,TGTGCCAGCAGTTATACGGGCAGGGGGCGCGTTGAGCAGTTCTTC,CASSYTGRGRVEQFF
NA,TRBV11-3,NA,TRBJ2-7,TGTGCCAGCAGCCTTCGGGACCGAAATTACGAGCAGTACTTC,CASSLRDRNYEQYF
NA,TRBV12-3/TRBV12-4,TRBD2,TRBJ2-1,TGTGCCAGCAAAAACCCGGCTAGCGGATACAATGAGCAGTTCTTC,CASKNPASGYNEQFF
many,TRBV6-1,TRBD2,TRBJ2-1,TGTGCCAGCAGACCCACTAGCGGGGGACCGTATGAGCAGTTCTTC,CASRPTSGGPYEQFF
NA,TRBV6-5,NA,TRBJ1-6,TGTGCCAGCAGTTATTCCCCCCGGACAGCACAGAGGGGATCACCCCTCCACTTT,CASSYSPRTAQRGSPLHF
few,TRBV7-2,NA,TRBJ2-5,TGTGCCAGCAGCTTCAGAGCAGGACAGACCCAGTACTTC,CASSFRAGQTQYF
few,TRBV4-3,NA,TRBJ1-2,TGCGCCAGCAGCGCAGGGGCAAGGGTTCCAGACTATGGCTACACCTTC,CASSAGARVPDYGYTF
NA,TRBV6-1,NA,TRBJ2-2,TGTGCCACGGGACGGACGAACACCGGGGAGCTGTTTTTT,CATGRTNTGELFF
NA,TRBV12-5,NA,TRBJ2-1,TGTGCTAGTCGTCTTCTACGGGGTGGTCTTGATGAGCAGTTCTTC,CASRLLRGGLDEQFF
NA,TRBV19,NA,TRBJ2-7,TGTGCCAGTAGTAGGTTCCCGCGGGGTTGGGAGCAGTACTTC,CASSRFPRGWEQYF
NA,TRBV5-1,TRBD2,TRBJ2-3,TGCGCCAGCAGCTCAACTAGCGGGCCGTCGACGCACTATTTT,CASSSTSGPSTHYF
many,TRBV20-1,NA,TRBJ1-2,TGCAGTGCTGAACCCAGGGCAACGGGCGGCTACACCTTC,CSAEPRATGGYTF